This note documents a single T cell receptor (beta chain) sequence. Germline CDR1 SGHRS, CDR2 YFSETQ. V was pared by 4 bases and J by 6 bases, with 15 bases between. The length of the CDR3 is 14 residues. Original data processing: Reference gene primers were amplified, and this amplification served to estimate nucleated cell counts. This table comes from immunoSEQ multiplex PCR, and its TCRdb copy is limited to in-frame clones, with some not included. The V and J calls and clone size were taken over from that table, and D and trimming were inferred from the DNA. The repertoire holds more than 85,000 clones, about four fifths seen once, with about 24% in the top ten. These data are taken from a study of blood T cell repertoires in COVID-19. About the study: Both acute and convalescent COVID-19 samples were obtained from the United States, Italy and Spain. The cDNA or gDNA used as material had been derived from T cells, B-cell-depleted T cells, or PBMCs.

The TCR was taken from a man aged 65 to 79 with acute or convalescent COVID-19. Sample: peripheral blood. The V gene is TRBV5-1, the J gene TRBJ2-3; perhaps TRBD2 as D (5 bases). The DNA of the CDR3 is TGCGCCAGCAGCAGGGAGCCCCAAGAGGATACGCAGTATTTT. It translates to CASSREPQEDTQYF.